This T cell receptor (beta chain) was captured by sequencing in a study of beta chain features in type 1 diabetes. Study information: In all, 107,917,701 sorted cells from all samples were analyzed.

Germline CDR1 reads SEHNR; CDR2 reads FQNEAQ (reference sequence). There are 12 residues in the CDR3. Trimming left V 2 bases short and J 5 bases short, with 5 bases between. The study reverse transcribed the entire isolated RNA, so it sequenced expressed TCRB transcripts. The table came from immunoSEQ multiplex PCR; TCRdb's copy has only in-frame clones and leaves some out. The sample records under 550,000 clones, 10% to 12% being singletons. Study-wide points: Relative to healthy donors, patients appeared to have naive, central memory and Treg TCRB repertoires that were more similar. Still unanswered here is whether HLA type influences TCRB rearrangement.

This clone has only a few counts. Its antigen is unidentified. The chain is built from TRBV7-9 and TRBJ2-3; no reliable D call. The sequencing input was naive CD4+ T cells from blood. The TCR was taken from a woman aged 18-30 years in good health. CDR3 sequence: CASSLREDTQYF. The CDR3 region has the DNA TGTGCCAGCAGCTTAAGGGAAGATACGCAGTATTTT.